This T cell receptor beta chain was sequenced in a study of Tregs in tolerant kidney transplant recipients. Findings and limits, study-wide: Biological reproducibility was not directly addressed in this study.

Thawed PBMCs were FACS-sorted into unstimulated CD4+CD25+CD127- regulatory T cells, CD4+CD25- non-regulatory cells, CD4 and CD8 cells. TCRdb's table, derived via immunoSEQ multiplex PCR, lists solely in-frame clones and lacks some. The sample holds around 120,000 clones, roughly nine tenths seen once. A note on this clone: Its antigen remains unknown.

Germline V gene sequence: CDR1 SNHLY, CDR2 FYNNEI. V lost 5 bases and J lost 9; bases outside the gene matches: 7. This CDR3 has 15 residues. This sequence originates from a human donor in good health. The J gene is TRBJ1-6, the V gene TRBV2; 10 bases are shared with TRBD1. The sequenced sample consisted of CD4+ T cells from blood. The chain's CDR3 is CASSSGTGEISPLHF. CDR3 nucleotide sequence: TGTGCCAGCAGTTCCGGGACAGGGGAGATTTCACCCCTCCACTTT.